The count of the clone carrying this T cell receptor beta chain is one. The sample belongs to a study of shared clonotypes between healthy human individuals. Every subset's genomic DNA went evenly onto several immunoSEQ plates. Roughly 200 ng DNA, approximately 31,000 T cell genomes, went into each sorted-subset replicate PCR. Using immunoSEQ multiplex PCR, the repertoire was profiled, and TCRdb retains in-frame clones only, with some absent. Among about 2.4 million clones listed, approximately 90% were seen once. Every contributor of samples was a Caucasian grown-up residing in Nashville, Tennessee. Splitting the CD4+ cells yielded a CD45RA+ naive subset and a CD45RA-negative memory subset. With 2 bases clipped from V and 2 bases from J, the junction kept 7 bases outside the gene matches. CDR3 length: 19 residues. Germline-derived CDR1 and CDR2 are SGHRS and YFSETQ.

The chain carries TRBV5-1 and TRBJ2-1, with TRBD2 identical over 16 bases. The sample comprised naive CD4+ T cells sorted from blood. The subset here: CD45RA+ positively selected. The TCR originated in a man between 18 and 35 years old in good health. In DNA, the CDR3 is TGCGCCAGCAGCTTAGGTCCCGGGACTAGCGGGAGGGCCTACAATGAGCAGTTCTTC. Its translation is CASSLGPGTSGRAYNEQFF.